This T cell receptor (beta chain) was sequenced in a study of shared clonotypes between healthy human individuals. Concerning this clone: Its matching antigen is unknown.

Authors' methods: ImmunoSEQ only sent back junction sequences with no quality scores, so filtering was done differently. Assay: immunoSEQ multiplex PCR; the TCRdb copy retains only in-frame clones and omits some. V, J and clone size were drawn from that table, and D and trimming were deduced from the DNA. Among more than 600,000 clones listed, 92% were seen once. It was CD45RO-negative cells, positively selected for CCR7, that made up naive CD8 cells, with terminally differentiated effector memory CD45RA+ cells excluded. The CDR3 loop spans 15 amino acids. Germline values: CDR1 SNHLY, CDR2 FYNNEI. Trimming took 3 bases from V and 3 from J, leaving 15 bases between them. Whole-study results and caveats: Memory subsets generally showed smaller estimated richness than naive subsets did.

The rearrangement uses TRBV2 and TRBJ2-7; D is possibly TRBD2 (6 bases). This receptor was taken from a man aged 25-45 years in good health. Source material: naive CD8+ T cells sorted from blood. The CDR3 region is CASSEPTGLLYEQYF. The DNA for the CDR3 is TGTGCCAGCAGTGAGCCAACGGGACTCCTCTACGAGCAGTACTTC.